The source of this T cell receptor (beta chain) is a study of blood T cell repertoires in COVID-19. The trim removed 6 bases at V and 7 bases at J, leaving 5 bases unmatched. Germline V lookup: CDR1 LNHDA, CDR2 SQIVND (reference sequence). The CDR3 totals 15 residues. Original methodology: Reference gene primer amplification yielded estimated nucleated cell counts. Method: immunoSEQ multiplex PCR; TCRdb's copy keeps in-frame clones and lacks some. V and J calls and clone size follow that table, whereas D and trimming were derived from the DNA. This sample has around 100,000 clones; 80% to 90% occur once, and the top ten carry around 5.3%.

The chain recombines TRBV19 with TRBJ1-6; 11 bases align to TRBD1. The receptor was isolated from a woman at least 80 years old with acute or convalescent COVID-19. Sequencing was performed on peripheral blood. In DNA, the CDR3 is TGTGCCAGTAGCGCCGGGACAGGGGGAAATTCACCCCTCCACTTT. Protein product: CASSAGTGGNSPLHF.